Each of the 32 T cell receptor beta chains below was sequenced from the same sample in a study of T cell responses to AZD1222 COVID-19 vaccine (dated by TCRdb to the early 2020s). The time point label here, explained by the study, means: about 28 days (+/-7) after the second vaccine dose. Preparation of the library involved the immunoSEQ multiplex PCR assay. TCRdb obtained this table from immuneACCESS and retained in-frame rearrangements with V and J assigned. These tables miss some clones; where compared with another copy, unresolved V genes account for less than half of the shortfall, and the remainder is unexplained. Here the sample has about 80,000 clones; approximately 90% occur a single time. The top ten constitute 6.5% to 9.5% of the sample. The starting material was peripheral blood, obtained 28 days after the second AZD1222 dose. The receptors originated from an adult who received the AZD1222 COVID-19 vaccine.

The genes are TRBV18 and TRBJ2-2, with D possibly being TRBD1 (6 bases). Germline-derived CDR1 and CDR2 are KGHSH and LQKENI. The ends were cut back, 0 bases at V and 4 bases at J, with 9 bases in the middle. The CDR3 has 15 amino acids. The CDR3 sequence is CASSPPKGVTGELFF. DNA for the CDR3: TGTGCCAGCTCACCACCCAAGGGGGTCACCGGGGAGCTGTTTTTT.

The chain carries TRBV10-3 and TRBJ2-2, with TRBD1 as a possible D gene (5 bases). The V end lost 6 bases, the J end lost 0 bases, and 8 bases lay between the germline ends. Germline V gives CDR1 ENHRY, CDR2 SYGVKD. This CDR3 has 14 residues. CDR3 nucleotide sequence: TGTGCCATCAGGGTGACAGCGAACACCGGGGAGCTGTTTTTT. Translation: CAIRVTANTGELFF.

V and J are TRBV7-9 and TRBJ2-7; tentative D call: TRBD2 (6 bases). CDR1 is SEHNR and CDR2 is FQNEAQ in the germline V gene (reference sequence). The germline V and J ends were trimmed by 9 bases and 7 bases, with 13 bases remaining between them. The CDR3 extends over 11 amino acids. This CDR3 reads CASGLAWEQYF. Here the CDR3 DNA reads TGTGCCAGTGGGCTAGCGTGGGAGCAGTACTTC.

The rearrangement uses TRBV4-3 and TRBJ2-6; the D gene is possibly TRBD2 (5 bases). Germline values: CDR1 LGHNA, CDR2 YSLEER. V was pared by 0 bases and J by 3 bases, with 12 bases between. This CDR3 region has 17 residues. This CDR3 is CASSQDLKGSGANVLTF. Written as DNA, the CDR3 is TGCGCCAGCAGCCAAGATCTCAAAGGGAGTGGGGCCAACGTCCTGACTTTC.

V usage is TRBV10-3 and J usage is TRBJ2-3, with 15 bases identical to TRBD2. CDR3 length: 17 amino acids. CDR1 and CDR2 from the germline V gene are ENHRY and SYGVKD. The J segment lost 4 bases and the V segment lost 2 bases, leaving 4 bases of the junction unmatched. In nucleotides, the CDR3 is TGTGCCATCAGTGAGGGGGGACTAGCGGGAGGAGCAGATACGCAGTATTTT. It codes for CAISEGGLAGGADTQYF.

The gene calls are TRBV7-9 and TRBJ1-4; D is uncertain. The V gene lost 5 bases and the J gene lost 0 bases, with 13 bases spanning the gap. The CDR3 totals 16 residues. The germline V gene encodes CDR1 SEHNR and CDR2 FQNEAQ (reference sequence). The CDR3 loop reads CASSTQVSSTNEKLFF. The CDR3 region has the DNA TGTGCCAGCAGCACTCAGGTTTCATCAACTAATGAAAAACTGTTTTTT. The whole variable domain, filled in from reference TRBV7-9 and TRBJ1-4, reads DTGVSQNPRHKITKRGQNVTFRCDPISEHNRLYWYRQTLGQGPEFLTYFQNEAQLEKSRLLSDRFSAERPKGSFSTLEIQRTEQGDSAMYLCASSTQVSSTNEKLFFGSGTQLSVL.

The chain couples TRBV6-5 to TRBJ2-3; D gene unclear. Germline V gene sequence: CDR1 MNHEY, CDR2 SVGAGI. V lost 7 bases to trimming and J lost 5 bases, with 13 bases between them. CDR3 length equals 13 residues. The CDR3 DNA sequence: TGTGCCAGCACGGGTACCACGCAAGATACGCAGTATTTT. Amino acid sequence: CASTGTTQDTQYF.

The chain joins TRBV5-1 to TRBJ2-1; 11 bases align to TRBD2. Looked up from germline, CDR1 is SGHRS and CDR2 is YFSETQ. The V segment lost 4 bases and the J segment 7 bases; nucleotides outside the gene matches: 7. CDR3 length: 15 amino acids. CDR3 sequence: CASSPALAGGNEQFF. CDR3 nucleotide sequence: TGCGCCAGCAGCCCCGCCCTAGCGGGGGGAAATGAGCAGTTCTTC. Full variable domain (rest looked up from reference TRBV5-1 and TRBJ2-1): KAGVTQTPRYLIKTRGQQVTLSCSPISGHRSVSWYQQTPGQGLQFLFEYFSETQRNKGNFPGRFSGRQFSNSRSEMNVSTLELGDSALYLCASSPALAGGNEQFFGPGTRLTVL.

The chain employs TRBV6-2 or TRBV6-3 and TRBJ2-7; the D is unclear. CDR1 is MNHEY, CDR2 SVGEGT, per germline. V lost 4 bases and J lost 6, with 25 bases in between. This CDR3 has 17 amino acids. The DNA for the CDR3 is TGTGCCAGCAGTTCCCTCTCCATGGCGGCAAGCTCATTCGAGCAGTACTTC. This codes for CASSSLSMAASSFEQYF.

V and J are TRBV19 and TRBJ1-1, with D perhaps TRBD1 (6 bases). The CDR3 totals 14 residues. CDR1 LNHDA and CDR2 SQIVND come from the germline V gene (reference sequence). V dropped 5 bases and J dropped 4 bases, with 14 bases sitting between them. CDR3 sequence reads: CASSPTGGGTEAFF. The CDR3 DNA is TGTGCCAGTAGTCCGACAGGTGGGGGCACTGAAGCTTTCTTT.

The chain carries TRBV28 and TRBJ2-2; 7 bases line up with TRBD1. Unmatched junction bases numbered 5, after V lost 6 bases and J lost 4 bases. Germline loops: CDR1 MDHEN, CDR2 SYDVKM. CDR3 length: 14 amino acids. In DNA form, the CDR3 reads TGTGCCAGCAGATCGGGACAGTCCACCGGGGAGCTGTTTTTT. Protein: CASRSGQSTGELFF.

This clone occurred once. This chain links TRBV6-5 with TRBJ1-2; 9 positions agree with TRBD1. The V segment lost 4 bases and the J segment 9 bases; nucleotides outside the gene matches: 6. The CDR3 totals 13 residues. CDR1 is MNHEY, CDR2 SVGAGI, per germline. In DNA, the CDR3 is TGTGCCAGCAGTTCCGGGACAGGGCGACGCTACACCTTC. Amino acids: CASSSGTGRRYTF.

The V call is TRBV21-1, the J call TRBJ1-2. TRBV21-1 corresponds to a pseudogene. The CDR3 runs 12 residues. CDR3 DNA sequence: TGTGCCAGCAGGAGGTGTCGGCCTGGCTACACCTTC. Translated: CASRRCRPGYTF.

The rearrangement links TRBV4-1 to TRBJ1-2; D gene uncertain. V gave up 2 bases and J gave up 4 bases, with 14 bases separating them. CDR1 and CDR2 (germline): MGHRA, YSYEKL. The length of the CDR3 is 15 residues. The CDR3 spells CASSQPEYPPYGYTF. CDR3 coding DNA: TGCGCCAGCAGCCAACCGGAATACCCACCCTATGGCTACACCTTC.

The gene calls are TRBV27 and TRBJ2-3; maybe TRBD1 (6 bases). V lost 5 bases and J lost 3, with 12 bases in between. The length of the CDR3 is 14 residues. Germline V lookup: CDR1 MNHEY, CDR2 SMNVEV (reference sequence). CDR3 residues: CASSPRQATDTQYF. DNA for the CDR3: TGTGCCAGCAGTCCCCGACAGGCTACAGATACGCAGTATTTT.

This chain uses TRBV25-1 with TRBJ2-3; TRBD1 or TRBD2 may be the D gene (6 bases each). The CDR3 has 15 amino acids. Germline V CDR1 and CDR2: MGHDK, SYGVNS. Trimming stripped 5 bases from V and 0 bases from J, with 12 bases between. The CDR3 loop is CASSLGGLSTDTQYF. In nucleotides, the CDR3 is TGTGCCAGCAGTTTAGGGGGACTTAGCACAGATACGCAGTATTTT. The entire variable domain, with the rest obtained from reference TRBV25-1 and TRBJ2-3, is as follows: EADIYQTPRYLVIGTGKKITLECSQTMGHDKMYWYQQDPGMELHLIHYSYGVNSTEKGDLSSESTVSRIRTEHFPLTLESARPSHTSQYLCASSLGGLSTDTQYFGPGTRLTVL.

The V call is TRBV18, the J call TRBJ2-1, with 8 nucleotides matching TRBD2. This CDR3 has 15 amino acids. CDR1 and CDR2 (germline): KGHSH, LQKENI. V gave up 3 bases and J gave up 7 bases; unmatched junction bases: 8. For the CDR3, the DNA is TGTGCCAGCTCACCCGGGACTAGGGGAGTAAATGAGCAGTTCTTC. This codes for CASSPGTRGVNEQFF.

V gene TRBV19 combines with J gene TRBJ2-3; D is unresolved. The CDR3 has 11 amino acids. Germline V gives CDR1 LNHDA, CDR2 SQIVND (reference sequence). With 11 bases removed from V and 6 bases from J, the gap between germline ends came to 12 bases. The CDR3 is CAGDTVDTQYF. The CDR3 DNA reads TGTGCCGGGGATACCGTGGATACGCAGTATTTT. Looking up the rest from reference TRBV19 and TRBJ2-3 gives the full variable domain: DGGITQSPKYLFRKEGQNVTLSCEQNLNHDAMYWYRQDPGQGLRLIYYSQIVNDFQKGDIAEGYSVSREKKESFPLTVTSAQKNPTAFYLCAGDTVDTQYFGPGTRLTVL.

The chain uses TRBV2 and TRBJ1-1; D uncertain. CDR3 length: 13 residues. Germline-derived CDR1 and CDR2 are SNHLY and FYNNEI. Trimming cost V 3 bases and J 0 bases, with 5 bases left between them. CDR3 DNA: TGTGCCAGCAGTGAGATATTGAACACTGAAGCTTTCTTT. This codes for CASSEILNTEAFF.

V gene TRBV6-5 combines with J gene TRBJ2-5; D possibly corresponds to TRBD2 (5 bases). The CDR3 contains 15 residues. Trimming removed 5 bases at V and 2 bases at J, with 15 bases between. Germline CDR1 and CDR2: MNHEY and SVGAGI. CDR3 nucleotide sequence: TGTGCCAGCAGTCCCGGGGAAGCGAGACAAGAGACCCAGTACTTC. Amino acid sequence: CASSPGEARQETQYF.

This clone was detected once. The chain joins TRBV28 to TRBJ1-1; 7 bases agree with TRBD1. V shed 3 bases and J 0 bases; nucleotides not matched to a gene: 4. This CDR3 has 15 residues. CDR1 MDHEN and CDR2 SYDVKM come from the germline V gene. The CDR3 reads CASSFPDRVNTEAFF. DNA for the CDR3: TGTGCCAGCAGTTTCCCTGACAGGGTGAACACTGAAGCTTTCTTT.

The chain combines TRBV29-1 with TRBJ2-1, with D maybe TRBD1 (5 bases). The CDR3 extends over 12 amino acids. The V and J ends lost 4 bases and 4 bases respectively, with 8 bases between them. The germline CDR1 and CDR2 sequences are SQVTM and ANQGSEA. The CDR3 sequence: CSVVGLYNEQFF. The CDR3 bases are TGCAGCGTTGTGGGGCTTTACAATGAGCAGTTCTTC.

About this clone itself: One end of the junction is discordant with germline, which a read error may explain. The V call is TRBV11-3, the J call TRBJ2-1; D gene ambiguous. Germline loops: CDR1 SGHNT, CDR2 YENEEA. This CDR3 is 13 amino acids long. The CDR3 region has the DNA TGTGCCAGCAGCTTAGCTAGTTCTAATGCGCAGTTCTTC. As protein: CASSLASSNAQFF.

V usage is TRBV7-2 and J usage is TRBJ1-4, with D perhaps TRBD1 (6 bases). CDR3 length: 15 amino acids. V was trimmed by 2 bases and J by 0 bases, leaving 7 bases between them. Germline V CDR1 and CDR2: SGHTA, FQGNSA. As DNA, the CDR3 is TGTGCCAGCAGCTTAACAGGGACAACTAATGAAAAACTGTTTTTT. It translates to CASSLTGTTNEKLFF.

The gene calls are TRBV6-2 or TRBV6-3 and TRBJ2-1; 7 positions match TRBD2. Looked up from germline, CDR1 is MNHEY and CDR2 is SVGEGT. The CDR3 length is 13 residues. J gave up 9 bases and V 2 bases, and 4 bases lay outside the gene matches. The CDR3 DNA reads as TGTGCCAGCAGTTACCTAGCGGACCTTGAGCAGTTCTTC. Protein product: CASSYLADLEQFF.

This clone was picked up one time. The chain uses TRBV5-1 and TRBJ2-5; 15 bases agree with TRBD2. This CDR3 comprises 16 residues. Germline V gene sequence: CDR1 SGHRS, CDR2 YFSETQ. V lost 6 bases to trimming and J lost 5 bases; unmatched junction nucleotides: 8. CDR3 loop: CASTQGLAGGLETQYF. The CDR3 nucleotides read TGCGCCAGCACCCAAGGACTAGCGGGAGGGCTGGAGACCCAGTACTTC.

The chain combines TRBV19 with TRBJ2-1; TRBD2 matches 12 bases. The germline CDR1 and CDR2 sequences are LNHDA and SQIVND (reference sequence). V lost 8 bases, J lost 6 bases, and 17 bases stayed unmatched. This CDR3 is 18 amino acids long. In DNA, the CDR3 is TGTGCCAGTTCCCATAGGGGGTCGGGACTAGCGGGCCTCAATGAGCAGTTCTTC. Encoded protein: CASSHRGSGLAGLNEQFF.

The chain is built from TRBV12-3 or TRBV12-4 and TRBJ1-5; possible D gene TRBD1, 5 bases. CDR3 length: 13 amino acids. V lost 8 bases, J lost 7 bases, and 15 bases lay in between. The CDR3 coding sequence is TGTGCCAGCCTACGGGGGTTCGGGCAGCCCCAGCATTTT. It codes for CASLRGFGQPQHF.

The CDR3 sequence is CATSRGGQGLREKYF. The CDR3 DNA is TGTGCCACCAGCAGAGGGGGACAGGGTCTCCGCGAAAAGTACTTC. This sequence joins TRBV15 and TRBJ2-7; 9 positions agree with TRBD1. After removal of 1 base from V and 11 bases from J, the junction contained 12 bases not matched to a gene. CDR3 length: 15 amino acids. Germline V gives CDR1 LNHNV, CDR2 YYDKDF (reference sequence). Using reference TRBV15 and TRBJ2-7 for the parts outside the CDR3, the full variable domain is DAMVIQNPRYQVTQFGKPVTLSCSQTLNHNVMYWYQQKSSQAPKLLFHYYDKDFNNEADTPDNFQSRRPNTSFCFLDIRSPGLGDTAMYLCATSRGGQGLREKYFGPGTRLTVT.

The CDR3 here is CASSGGTLLAGEQYF. The CDR3 DNA sequence: TGTGCCAGCAGCGGGGGGACTCTCCTAGCAGGCGAGCAGTACTTC. This rearrangement joins TRBV9 to TRBJ2-7; possibly TRBD2 for D (6 bases). Trimming removed 3 bases at V and 6 bases at J, with 19 bases between. This CDR3 region has 15 residues. CDR1 and CDR2 (germline): SGDLS, YYNGEE.

The chain combines TRBV25-1 with TRBJ1-1; D is perhaps TRBD1 (6 bases). Deletions cut 6 bases from V and 0 bases from J, with 11 bases between. The CDR3 length is 14 residues. Germline lookup yields CDR1 MGHDK and CDR2 SYGVNS. The CDR3 coding sequence is TGTGCCAGCAGGAAGGGACAATTGAACACTGAAGCTTTCTTT. It codes for CASRKGQLNTEAFF.

J is TRBJ1-4 and V is TRBV19; D remains ambiguous. The V and J ends lost 6 bases and 0 bases respectively, with 11 bases between them. The CDR3 contains 15 residues. The germline V gene has CDR1 LNHDA and CDR2 SQIVND (reference sequence). In nucleotides, the CDR3 is TGTGCCAGTAGCCGAGACACCGCAACTAATGAAAAACTGTTTTTT. This sequence encodes CASSRDTATNEKLFF.